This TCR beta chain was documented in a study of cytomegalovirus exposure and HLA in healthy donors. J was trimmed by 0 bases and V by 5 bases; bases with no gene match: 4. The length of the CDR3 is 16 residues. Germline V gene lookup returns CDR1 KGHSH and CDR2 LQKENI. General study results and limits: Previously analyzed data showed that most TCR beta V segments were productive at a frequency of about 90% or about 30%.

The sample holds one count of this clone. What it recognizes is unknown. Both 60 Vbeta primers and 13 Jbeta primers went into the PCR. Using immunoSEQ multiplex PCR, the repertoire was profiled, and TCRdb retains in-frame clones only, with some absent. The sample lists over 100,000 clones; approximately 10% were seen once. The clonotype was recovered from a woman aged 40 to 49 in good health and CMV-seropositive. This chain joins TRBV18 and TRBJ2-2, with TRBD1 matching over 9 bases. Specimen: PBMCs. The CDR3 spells CASSYGTGTNTGELFF. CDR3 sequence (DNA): TGTGCCAGCTCATACGGGACAGGGACGAACACCGGGGAGCTGTTTTTT.